A single sample gave rise to the 21 T cell receptor beta chains below, sequenced in a study of CD8 T cells in ankylosing spondylitis (dated by TCRdb to about 2017). Library creation used 5' RACE. The instrument was an Illumina HiSeq 2500. TCRdb reprocessed the public reads (quality trimming at Q25 with fastp, clone calling with MiXCR) and kept in-frame beta chains. Each record represents a unique CDR3 protein, reported with the most common genes and DNA among its rows. This sample gives under 450,000 distinct CDR3 sequences in total; 20% of them show up just once. The ten top clones hold approximately 14% of the sample. Sequenced input: blood, either unsorted or a sorted T cell fraction (not recorded which). Source of these receptors: a male donor with ankylosing spondylitis or in good health (not recorded which).

This clonotype was seen repeatedly, ten times or more. This sequence joins TRBV12-3 or TRBV12-4 and TRBJ2-2; D may be TRBD1 (5 bases). Trimming took off 7 bases at V and 4 bases at J, with 13 bases between the two ends. This CDR3 region has 14 residues. CDR3 coding DNA: TGTGCCAGCATTAAGAGCAGGGCCACCGGGGAGCTGTTTTTT. Translating gives CASIKSRATGELFF.

The V gene is TRBV7-9, the J gene TRBJ2-1, with 7 bases aligning to TRBD1. Unmatched junction bases numbered 5, after V lost 1 base and J lost 5 bases. The CDR3 sequence is 15 residues long. Germline loops: CDR1 SEHNR, CDR2 FQNEAQ (reference sequence). In DNA form, the CDR3 reads TGTGCCAGCAGCTTAGGGTGGGGGACAGACAATGAGCAGTTCTTC. This encodes CASSLGWGTDNEQFF.

V and J are TRBV9 and TRBJ2-7, with 8 bases aligning to TRBD2. Germline V gene sequence: CDR1 SGDLS, CDR2 YYNGEE. The CDR3 sequence is 15 residues long. V shed 0 bases and J 0 bases; nucleotides not matched to a gene: 2. CDR3 sequence reads: CASSVGSGGSYEQYF. In DNA, the CDR3 is TGTGCCAGCAGCGTAGGCAGCGGGGGCTCCTACGAGCAGTACTTC.

This clonotype was seen more than once but under ten times. This CDR3 reads CASSVGGTPPFF. The CDR3, as DNA: TGTGCCAGCAGCGTAGGTGGGACTCCCCCGTTCTTC. The J gene is TRBJ2-1, the V gene TRBV9, with a possible D match to TRBD2 (6 bases). Germline CDR1 SGDLS, CDR2 YYNGEE. The V gene lost 0 bases and the J gene lost 15 bases, with 13 bases spanning the gap. The CDR3 covers 12 residues.

This chain joins TRBV5-8 and TRBJ2-5, with D maybe TRBD1 (6 bases). Germline lookup yields CDR1 SGHTS and CDR2 YDEGEE. V was clipped by 3 bases and J by 0 bases, with 9 bases between them. This CDR3 contains 14 residues. The CDR3: CASSSGQYQETQYF. The CDR3 DNA reads TGTGCCAGCAGCTCAGGACAGTACCAAGAGACCCAGTACTTC.

This clonotype has only a few counts. This chain connects TRBV28 to TRBJ1-1; D possibly corresponds to TRBD1 (6 bases). Trimming removed 6 bases from V and 0 bases from J, with 17 bases in between. Germline CDR1 is MDHEN and CDR2 is SYDVKM. CDR3 length: 16 amino acids. This chain's CDR3 is CASSPPEGGMNTEAFF. CDR3 coding DNA: TGTGCCAGCAGCCCCCCTGAGGGGGGGATGAACACTGAAGCTTTCTTT.

This clonotype was detected a few times. The V call is TRBV5-6, the J call TRBJ1-1, with D maybe TRBD1 (5 bases). The CDR3 consists of 12 residues. Germline-derived CDR1 and CDR2 are SGHDT and YYEEEE. Trimming pared 4 bases from V and 4 bases from J, leaving 8 bases between. For the CDR3, the DNA is TGTGCCAGCAGCCCGGGACGCACTGAAGCTTTCTTT. As protein: CASSPGRTEAFF.

The chain joins TRBV7-6 to TRBJ2-1; D may be TRBD2 (5 bases). This CDR3 comprises 15 residues. Trimming shortened V by 2 bases and J by 7 bases, and 15 bases separated the two germline ends. Germline V CDR1 and CDR2: SGHVS, FNYEAQ. CDR3 loop: CASSLSTSGFNEQFF. For the CDR3, the DNA is TGTGCCAGCAGCTTAAGCACGAGCGGTTTTAATGAGCAGTTCTTC.

The sample holds a few counts of this clonotype. This rearrangement joins TRBV7-9 to TRBJ1-6; D is unclear. Germline V lookup: CDR1 SEHNR, CDR2 FQNEAQ (reference sequence). V was clipped by 5 bases and J by 8 bases, with 4 bases between them. The CDR3 spans 11 residues. The CDR3 protein is CASSVDSPLHF. The CDR3 DNA reads TGTGCCAGCAGCGTTGATTCACCCCTCCACTTT.

This clonotype was picked up one time. The V call is TRBV4-1, the J call TRBJ2-1, with D possibly TRBD2 on 8 matching bases. CDR1 and CDR2 (germline): MGHRA, YSYEKL. This CDR3 comprises 24 residues. Trimming cost V 5 bases and J 2 bases, with 40 bases left between them. The CDR3 is CASSVPRDRLRSTSGARTYNEQFF. The DNA of the CDR3 is TGCGCCAGCAGCGTCCCTCGGGACAGACTACGGTCCACTAGCGGTGCAAGAACCTACAATGAGCAGTTCTTC.

Only a few counts were recorded for this clonotype. This chain joins TRBV12-3 or TRBV12-4 and TRBJ2-6, with D possibly being TRBD2 (6 bases). CDR3 length: 15 amino acids. V gave up 5 bases and J gave up 2 bases, with 10 bases separating them. CDR3 sequence: CASSVWGAGANVLTF. CDR3 DNA: TGTGCCAGCAGTGTTTGGGGGGCTGGGGCCAACGTCCTGACTTTC.

This clonotype has just a few counts. The chain links TRBV9 to TRBJ1-3, with a weak D call TRBD1 (5 bases). CDR1 is SGDLS and CDR2 is YYNGEE in the germline V gene. The CDR3 sequence is 15 residues long. Trimming removed 2 bases from V and 1 base from J, with 10 bases in between. The CDR3 DNA reads TGTGCCAGCAGCGTGGGGCAGACTTCTGGAAACACCATATATTTT. It encodes CASSVGQTSGNTIYF.

This clonotype turned up a few times. The chain couples TRBV5-5 to TRBJ2-4, with 11 bases aligning to TRBD2. The CDR3 totals 18 residues. The germline V gene has CDR1 SGHKS and CDR2 YYEKEE (reference sequence). Unmatched junction bases numbered 12, after V lost 3 bases and J lost 4 bases. This CDR3 is CASSWGAVTSGVKNIQYF. CDR3 DNA: TGTGCCAGCAGCTGGGGGGCAGTGACTAGCGGGGTGAAAAACATTCAGTACTTC. The full variable domain, in which reference TRBV5-5 and TRBJ2-4 provide the parts outside the CDR3, is DAGVTQSPTHLIKTRGQQVTLRCSPISGHKSVSWYQQVLGQGPQFIFQYYEKEERGRGNFPDRFSARQFPNYSSELNVNALLLGDSALYLCASSWGAVTSGVKNIQYFGAGTRLSVL.

This clonotype was seen more than once but under ten times. The chain couples TRBV7-9 to TRBJ1-1; D is undetermined. The CDR3 sequence is 15 residues long. Trimming removed 2 bases from V and 5 bases from J, with 15 bases in between. Germline assignment: CDR1 SEHNR and CDR2 FQNEAQ (reference sequence). As DNA, the CDR3 is TGTGCCAGCAGCTTACCCTCGGGCCATCGGACTGAAGCTTTCTTT. Encoded protein: CASSLPSGHRTEAFF.

This clonotype was seen a few times. The chain uses TRBV24-1 and TRBJ2-1; no reliable D call. CDR3 size: 15 residues. Trimming removed 5 bases from V and 2 bases from J, with 12 bases in between. Germline values: CDR1 KGHDR, CDR2 SFDVKD. CDR3 protein: CATSGGRNTYNEQFF. CDR3 bases: TGTGCCACCAGTGGGGGTCGGAACACCTACAATGAGCAGTTCTTC.

This chain connects TRBV7-9 to TRBJ1-5; a weak D match, TRBD1 (5 bases). Germline V CDR1 and CDR2: SEHNR, FQNEAQ (reference sequence). Trimming took off 1 base at V and 4 bases at J, with 8 bases between the two ends. The length of the CDR3 is 14 residues. CDR3: CASSLDGANQPQHF. In DNA form, the CDR3 reads TGTGCCAGCAGCTTAGACGGGGCGAATCAGCCCCAGCATTTT. The full variable domain, in which reference TRBV7-9 and TRBJ1-5 provide the parts outside the CDR3, is DTGVSQNPRHKITKRGQNVTFRCDPISEHNRLYWYRQTLGQGPEFLTYFQNEAQLEKSRLLSDRFSAERPKGSFSTLEIQRTEQGDSAMYLCASSLDGANQPQHFGDGTRLSIL.

The rearrangement uses TRBV28 and TRBJ2-7; D unclear. CDR1 is MDHEN and CDR2 is SYDVKM in the germline V gene. The CDR3 covers 14 residues. V was clipped by 2 bases and J by 6 bases, with 14 bases between them. The CDR3 here is CASSLQAVGSEQYF. CDR3 DNA sequence: TGTGCCAGCAGTTTACAGGCAGTCGGCTCCGAGCAGTACTTC.

This clonotype was picked up a small number of times. J is TRBJ2-1 and V is TRBV7-8, with D maybe TRBD1 (6 bases). The CDR3 length is 15 residues. The germline CDR1 and CDR2 sequences are SGHVS and FQNEAQ. Deletions cut 5 bases from V and 3 bases from J, with 14 bases between. This chain's CDR3 is CASSQTGPYYNEQFF. The CDR3 nucleotides read TGTGCCAGCAGCCAGACAGGCCCATACTACAATGAGCAGTTCTTC.

A word on this clonotype: A much larger clone differs from this one at a single base, so this may be a read error. V is TRBV28 and J is TRBJ2-7; TRBD1 matches 9 bases. J lost 3 bases, V lost 4 bases, and 4 bases had no gene match. Germline V gene sequence: CDR1 MDHEN, CDR2 SYDVKM. CDR3 length equals 14 residues. The CDR3 nucleotides are TGTGCCAGCAGTTCCGGGACAGGGATCTACGAGCAGTACTTC. Encoded protein: CASSSGTGIYEQYF.

V and J are TRBV11-2 and TRBJ2-5; 8 bases match TRBD2. Germline assignment: CDR1 SGHAT and CDR2 FQNNGV. CDR3 length: 16 residues. V trimming: 2 bases; J trimming: 5 bases; junction bases outside the gene matches: 10. CDR3 loop: CASSLWTSGGAETQYF. The CDR3 DNA reads TGTGCCAGCAGCTTATGGACCAGCGGGGGCGCTGAGACCCAGTACTTC. The whole variable domain, filled in from reference TRBV11-2 and TRBJ2-5, reads EAGVAQSPRYKIIEKRQSVAFWCNPISGHATLYWYQQILGQGPKLLIQFQNNGVVDDSQLPKDRFSAERLKGVDSTLKIQPAKLEDSAVYLCASSLWTSGGAETQYFGPGTRLLVL.

Only one count was recorded for this clonotype. The V and J genes are TRBV10-3 and TRBJ2-3; D ambiguous. The CDR3 has 17 residues. The germline gives CDR1 ENHRY, CDR2 SYGVKD. V lost 2 bases and J 2 bases, leaving 17 bases between the germline ends. The CDR3 protein is CAISEDPPGYDTDTQYF. DNA for the CDR3: TGTGCCATCAGTGAGGATCCTCCCGGGTATGACACAGATACGCAGTATTTT.